Listed here are 28 T cell receptor beta chains from one sample, sequenced in a study of T cells in tuberculosis. Sorting used thawed, overnight-rested PBMC stained with anti-CD3, a viability dye and GMM-loaded CD1B tetramer. The lipid loaded on the CD1B tetramers was C32 glucose monomycolate from Rhodococcus equi. Data came from immunoSEQ multiplex PCR; TCRdb stores just in-frame clones and leaves some out. Seen here are roughly 92,000 clones, approximately 91% observed once, and the top ten hold 1.5% to 2%. The specimen was CD1b-GMM tetramer-negative cells sorted from PBMCs. Every receptor here comes from an adult woman with latent tuberculosis.

As DNA, the CDR3 is TGCGCCAGCAGGACAAGGTCTGGCTATGGCTACACCTTC. As protein: CASRTRSGYGYTF. The V call is TRBV5-1, the J call TRBJ1-2, with unresolved D. The CDR3 has 13 amino acids. Germline V CDR1 and CDR2: SGHRS, YFSETQ. The V gene lost 5 bases and the J gene lost 4 bases, with 12 bases spanning the gap. The whole variable domain, filled in from reference TRBV5-1 and TRBJ1-2, reads KAGVTQTPRYLIKTRGQQVTLSCSPISGHRSVSWYQQTPGQGLQFLFEYFSETQRNKGNFPGRFSGRQFSNSRSEMNVSTLELGDSALYLCASRTRSGYGYTFGSGTRLTVV.

The V call is TRBV28, the J call TRBJ2-1, with D possibly being TRBD2 (6 bases). Germline V gene data show CDR1 as MDHEN and CDR2 as SYDVKM. CDR3 size: 14 residues. CDR3 sequence (DNA): TGTGTTACCCTTCCAGGGACTCGGTACAATGAGCAGTTCTTC. It is translated as CVTLPGTRYNEQFF.

This chain uses TRBV5-4 with TRBJ1-4; perhaps TRBD1 as D (6 bases). CDR3 length: 16 amino acids. CDR1 is SGHNT and CDR2 is YYREEE in the germline V gene (reference sequence). V was clipped by 0 bases and J by 5 bases, with 14 bases between them. The CDR3, as DNA: TGTGCCAGCAGCTTGGGACAGGCCCCTCGGAATGAAAAACTGTTTTTT. It encodes CASSLGQAPRNEKLFF.

The chain combines TRBV7-8 with TRBJ2-5, with 8 bases identical to TRBD1. V was pared by 2 bases and J by 4 bases, with 3 bases of the junction left unmatched. Germline V gene lookup returns CDR1 SGHVS and CDR2 FQNEAQ. This CDR3 has 14 amino acids. The DNA for the CDR3 is TGTGCCAGCAGCTTATCCAGGGGGCGAGAGACCCAGTACTTC. Translated: CASSLSRGRETQYF.

The chain combines TRBV30 with TRBJ1-5; D not certain. Trimming took off 3 bases at V and 3 bases at J, with 12 bases between the two ends. The CDR3 extends over 14 amino acids. Germline V gene data show CDR1 as GTSNPN and CDR2 as SVGIG (reference sequence). The CDR3 coding sequence is TGTGCCTGGAGCCCTGCGGCTCCCAATCAGCCCCAGCATTTT. Its translation: CAWSPAAPNQPQHF.

The J gene is TRBJ2-3, the V gene TRBV7-2; TRBD2 matches 9 bases. The V and J ends lost 0 bases and 1 base, in that order; junction bases with no gene match: 5. Germline V gene lookup returns CDR1 SGHTA and CDR2 FQGNSA. This CDR3 contains 17 residues. CDR3 loop: CASSLALGGGGTDTQYF. The CDR3 bases are TGTGCCAGCAGCTTAGCGCTCGGCGGGGGGGGCACAGATACGCAGTATTTT.

This clone was seen a single time. The chain couples TRBV29-1 to TRBJ1-3; a weak D match, TRBD1 (5 bases). The CDR3 spans 13 residues. Germline values: CDR1 SQVTM, CDR2 ANQGSEA. Trimming removed 6 bases at V and 1 base at J, with 10 bases between. The CDR3, as DNA: TGCAGCGTGCAGGGCTTGTCTGGAAACACCATATATTTT. Amino acids: CSVQGLSGNTIYF.

The chain recombines TRBV5-4 with TRBJ2-3, with 7 bases aligning to TRBD1. This CDR3 has 15 residues. V lost 0 bases, J lost 6 bases, and 7 bases stayed unmatched. CDR1 is SGHNT, CDR2 YYREEE, per germline (reference sequence). CDR3 in amino acids: CASSLEGGLMDTQYF. The CDR3 DNA reads as TGTGCCAGCAGCTTGGAAGGGGGCCTTATGGATACGCAGTATTTT. The whole variable domain, remainder taken from reference TRBV5-4 and TRBJ2-3, is ETGVTQSPTHLIKTRGQQVTLRCSSQSGHNTVSWYQQALGQGPQFIFQYYREEENGRGNFPPRFSGLQFPNYSSELNVNALELDDSALYLCASSLEGGLMDTQYFGPGTRLTVL.

This chain's CDR3 is CASSQEGQVYGYTF. The CDR3 coding sequence is TGCGCCAGCAGCCAAGAAGGCCAGGTCTATGGCTACACCTTC. This chain joins TRBV4-3 and TRBJ1-2; D call uncertain. Germline CDR1 and CDR2: LGHNA and YSLEER. Trimming took off 0 bases at V and 4 bases at J, with 9 bases between the two ends. This CDR3 comprises 14 residues.

The chain recombines TRBV6-5 with TRBJ2-7, with no clear D. The V end was cut by 5 bases, the J end by 1 base, with 15 bases between. The CDR3 extends over 15 amino acids. The germline V gene has CDR1 MNHEY and CDR2 SVGAGI. The CDR3 sequence: CASSKDTHPSYEQYF. CDR3 nucleotide sequence: TGTGCCAGCAGTAAAGACACCCATCCATCCTACGAGCAGTACTTC.

The table lists this clone with a count of one. The chain recombines TRBV6-1 with TRBJ1-2, with 7 bases identical to TRBD1. The CDR3 covers 14 residues. V was clipped by 5 bases and J by 7 bases; unmatched bases: 10. CDR1 MNHNS and CDR2 SASEGT come from the germline V gene. Written as DNA, the CDR3 is TGTGCCAGCAGTCCCACTAACAGGGGAGGTGGCTACACCTTC. Its translation is CASSPTNRGGGYTF.

The chain joins TRBV21-1 to TRBJ1-1; the tabulated D call, TRBD1, remains unverified against the DNA. TRBV21-1 is classified as a pseudogene. This CDR3 is 12 amino acids long. Written as DNA, the CDR3 is TGTGCCGGGCGTACAACGAACACTGAAGCTTTCTTT. Translated: CAGRTTNTEAFF.

The CDR3 DNA is TGTGCCAGCAGCTTGGGGGGGACAGGCAATCAGCCCCAGCATTTT. Protein sequence: CASSLGGTGNQPQHF. The chain links TRBV5-4 to TRBJ1-5; 7 bases map to TRBD1. The V segment lost 0 bases and the J segment 2 bases; nucleotides outside the gene matches: 2. There are 15 residues in the CDR3. Per the germline V gene, CDR1 is SGHNT and CDR2 is YYREEE (reference sequence).

Details on this clone: One end of the junction varies from germline; a read error may be responsible. The J gene is TRBJ1-2, the V gene TRBV10-3, with a tentative D call TRBD1 (6 bases). Germline V CDR1 and CDR2: ENHRY, SYGVKD. The CDR3 runs to 14 residues. The CDR3 bases are TGTGCCAGCAGTGATGGCGGGGGCGGCTATGGCTACACCTTC. The encoded protein is CASSDGGGGYGYTF.

This chain uses TRBV5-6 with TRBJ2-2, with D possibly being TRBD2 (5 bases). Germline lookup yields CDR1 SGHDT and CDR2 YYEEEE. Trimming took 0 bases from V and 4 from J, leaving 13 bases between them. The CDR3 has 16 residues. CDR3 DNA: TGTGCCAGCAGCTTGGTTGGGTTTGAGGGCACCGGGGAGCTGTTTTTT. This gives the protein CASSLVGFEGTGELFF.

This clone has a single count. The genes are TRBV28 and TRBJ2-4, with D possibly being TRBD1 (6 bases). Germline lookup yields CDR1 MDHEN and CDR2 SYDVKM. There are 15 residues in the CDR3. Trimming stripped 6 bases from V and 1 base from J, with 13 bases between. In DNA, the CDR3 is TGTGCCAGCAGCCCCCCAGGGGAGGCCAAAAACATTCAGTACTTC. It translates to CASSPPGEAKNIQYF.

The genes are TRBV19 and TRBJ2-5, with D tentatively TRBD2 (6 bases). Trimming cost V 3 bases and J 5 bases, with 16 bases left between them. CDR1 LNHDA and CDR2 SQIVND come from the germline V gene (reference sequence). This CDR3 has 15 residues. CDR3: CASSIGVGTGETQYF. Written as DNA, the CDR3 is TGTGCCAGTAGTATCGGGGTAGGGACTGGCGAGACCCAGTACTTC.

The rearrangement links TRBV19 to TRBJ1-6, with TRBD1 identical over 10 bases. CDR3 length equals 15 residues. Germline-derived CDR1 and CDR2 are LNHDA and SQIVND (reference sequence). V shed 10 bases, J shed 2 bases, and the junction held 5 bases outside the gene matches. CDR3 loop: CATTDRGTYNSPLHF. The CDR3 DNA is TGTGCCACCACGGACAGGGGGACCTATAATTCACCCCTCCACTTT. Variable domain in full (rest from reference TRBV19 and TRBJ1-6): DGGITQSPKYLFRKEGQNVTLSCEQNLNHDAMYWYRQDPGQGLRLIYYSQIVNDFQKGDIAEGYSVSREKKESFPLTVTSAQKNPTAFYLCATTDRGTYNSPLHFGNGTRLTVT.

To note about this clone: The junction departs from the called germline gene at one end, perhaps through a read error. The rearrangement joins TRBV7-7 to TRBJ1-2, with D possibly being TRBD1 (5 bases). The CDR3 spans 15 residues. Germline values: CDR1 SSHAT, CDR2 FNYEAQ (reference sequence). For the CDR3, the DNA is TGTGCTAGCAGCTATAAAACGGGACTTAACTATGGCTACACCTTC. The encoded protein is CASSYKTGLNYGYTF.

The genes are TRBV6-7 and TRBJ1-1; weak D call: TRBD1 (5 bases). TRBV6-7 is identified as an open reading frame with a role that is uncertain. The CDR3 has 17 amino acids. Trimming took 2 bases from V and 5 from J, leaving 21 bases between them. The DNA of the CDR3 is TGTGCCAGCAGTTACGAAGCCAGGGCCGGAGCCGGGACTGAAGCTTTCTTT. This sequence encodes CASSYEARAGAGTEAFF.

This chain joins TRBV28 and TRBJ2-7; 11 nucleotides align to TRBD1. Unmatched junction bases numbered 2, after V lost 2 bases and J lost 5 bases. CDR1 is MDHEN, CDR2 SYDVKM, per germline. The CDR3 sequence is 14 residues long. The CDR3 DNA reads TGTGCCAGCAGTTTAGGGACAGGGGGGGACGAGCAGTACGTC. Its translation is CASSLGTGGDEQYV.

This chain connects TRBV29-1 to TRBJ1-2, with TRBD1 matching 9 bases. The V gene end was trimmed by 4 bases and the J gene end by 3 bases; junction bases not matched to a gene: 6. The CDR3 spans 14 residues. Germline lookup yields CDR1 SQVTM and CDR2 ANQGSEA. Written as DNA, the CDR3 is TGCAGCGTTGCAACAGGGGGCAGGGACTATGGCTACACCTTC. Its protein product is CSVATGGRDYGYTF.

CDR3 in amino acids: CSVETDYGYTF. The CDR3 nucleotides read TGCAGCGTTGAGACAGACTATGGCTACACCTTC. This rearrangement joins TRBV29-1 to TRBJ1-2, with D possibly TRBD1 on 5 matching bases. This CDR3 is built from 11 residues. Germline V lookup: CDR1 SQVTM, CDR2 ANQGSEA. V was trimmed by 3 bases and J by 3 bases, leaving 5 bases between them.

This clone showed up just a few times. The V and J genes are TRBV4-3 and TRBJ1-3; unclear D gene. This CDR3 is built from 15 residues. The germline CDR1 and CDR2 sequences are LGHNA and YSLEER. V lost 4 bases and J 0 bases, leaving 10 bases between the germline ends. The CDR3 nucleotides are TGCGCCAGCAGCCCTGATGCAGGCTCTGGAAACACCATATATTTT. Translation: CASSPDAGSGNTIYF.

The CDR3 bases are TGTGCCAGCAGCTCCCCCTGGGAGGCGGGACTTAACACTGAAGCTTTCTTT. Translation: CASSSPWEAGLNTEAFF. The genes are TRBV7-2 and TRBJ1-1; possibly TRBD1 for D (5 bases). V lost 4 bases and J lost 2, with 20 bases in between. CDR3 length: 17 amino acids. CDR1 and CDR2 from the germline V gene are SGHTA and FQGNSA.

The chain links TRBV12-5 to TRBJ1-1, with D hard to call. V was shortened by 6 bases and J by 10 bases, with 12 bases between the two germline ends. The CDR3 runs 11 residues. Germline assignment: CDR1 LGHNT and CDR2 FRNRAP. The chain's CDR3 is CASGTTTRAFF. The CDR3 region has the DNA TGTGCTAGTGGCACTACTACAAGAGCTTTCTTT.

This clone was seen more than once but under ten times. The chain uses TRBV5-1 and TRBJ1-6; D ambiguous. This CDR3 comprises 15 residues. From germline, CDR1 is SGHRS and CDR2 YFSETQ. V lost 1 base and J lost 7, with 12 bases in between. The CDR3 DNA reads TGCGCCAGCAGCTTGCCCGGGAATGGAAATTCACCCCTCCACTTT. It translates to CASSLPGNGNSPLHF. The variable domain in full, completed from reference TRBV5-1 and TRBJ1-6, reads KAGVTQTPRYLIKTRGQQVTLSCSPISGHRSVSWYQQTPGQGLQFLFEYFSETQRNKGNFPGRFSGRQFSNSRSEMNVSTLELGDSALYLCASSLPGNGNSPLHFGNGTRLTVT.

The chain combines TRBV5-8 with TRBJ2-5; 8 bases agree with TRBD1. Germline V gene sequence: CDR1 SGHTS, CDR2 YDEGEE. J lost 5 bases, V lost 0 bases, and 3 bases had no gene match. The CDR3 loop spans 14 amino acids. The CDR3 coding sequence is TGTGCCAGCAGCTTGGACAGGGGGTTCGAGACCCAGTACTTC. This sequence encodes CASSLDRGFETQYF.